The 17 T cell receptor beta chains below come from one sample, sequenced in a study of vaccination and CD4 T cells after COVID-19. Sequencing of the DNA from cultured CD4+ T cells was carried out with the Oncomine TCR Beta short-read assay. A single record per CDR3 protein comes from TCRdb applying MiXCR to the PCR reads. The sample includes about 6,800 distinct CDR3 sequences, around 50% of them seen just once. Described treatment: approximately 9-day PBMC culture with coronavirus spike peptide pools or control peptides (ViraFEST assay). Gathering of the CD4+ T cells, from the unexposed donor, took place before the COVID-19 pandemic (2011-2018). These receptors are not linked to any known antigen. What was sequenced was CD4+ T cells from blood, cultured in vitro. The source of these receptors is a human donor in good health.

V and J are TRBV21-1 and TRBJ1-5; whether TRBD1, the table's D call, matches the DNA was not checked. TRBV21-1 is a pseudogene segment. The CDR3 contains 18 residues. CDR3 coding DNA: TGTGCCAGCAGCAAAGAGGAGGAGGGACAGGGTTCTCCTCAGCCCCAGCATTTT. This sequence encodes CASSKEEEGQGSPQPQHF.

The rearrangement joins TRBV5-4 to TRBJ1-2; 9 nucleotides agree with TRBD1. The junction had 15 bases not matched to a gene; V was cut back by 4 bases and J by 8 bases. Germline loops: CDR1 SGHNT, CDR2 YYREEE (reference sequence). This CDR3 region has 16 residues. The CDR3 DNA reads as TGTGCCAGCAGCCCCGAATTGGGACAGGGCATTCCGGGCTACACCTTC. Residues: CASSPELGQGIPGYTF.

The CDR3 DNA is TGTGCCAGCAGCTTGGCCGTAAGGGCCAGCAATCAGCCCCAGCATTTT. Protein sequence: CASSLAVRASNQPQHF. The chain links TRBV5-8 to TRBJ1-5; unclear D gene. Germline CDR1 is SGHTS and CDR2 is YDEGEE. The CDR3 contains 16 residues. Trimming shortened V by 0 bases and J by 1 base, and 11 bases separated the two germline ends.

The chain joins TRBV6-1 to TRBJ2-4; D unresolved. This CDR3 comprises 14 residues. Trimming took off 3 bases at V and 1 base at J, with 7 bases between the two ends. The V gene's germline CDR1 is MNHNS and CDR2 SASEGT. The CDR3, as DNA: TGTGCCAGCAGTGACAGGTGGGCCAAAAACATTCAGTACTTC. Amino acids: CASSDRWAKNIQYF.

This clonotype came up once. J is TRBJ1-1 and V is TRBV7-6; 9 bases line up with TRBD1. Trimming cost V 2 bases and J 0 bases; bases outside gene matches: 10. The CDR3 is 18 amino acids. Per the germline V gene, CDR1 is SGHVS and CDR2 is FNYEAQ. The CDR3 here is CASSLNPRDRVMNTEAFF. The CDR3 bases are TGTGCCAGCAGCTTAAACCCCCGGGACAGGGTAATGAACACTGAAGCTTTCTTT. The full variable domain, in which reference TRBV7-6 and TRBJ1-1 provide the parts outside the CDR3, is GAGVSQSPRYKVTKRGQDVALRCDPISGHVSLYWYRQALGQGPEFLTYFNYEAQQDKSGLPNDRFSAERPEGSISTLTIQRTEQRDSAMYRCASSLNPRDRVMNTEAFFGQGTRLTVV.

The chain couples TRBV27 to TRBJ1-2; weak D call: TRBD1 (5 bases). The V gene lost 1 base and the J gene lost 4 bases, with 10 bases spanning the gap. This CDR3 is 14 amino acids long. Germline V gene data show CDR1 as MNHEY and CDR2 as SMNVEV (reference sequence). The chain's CDR3 is CASSLLKGIYGYTF. CDR3 in DNA: TGTGCCAGCAGTTTATTGAAGGGGATCTATGGCTACACCTTC.

A few counts support this clonotype. This sequence joins TRBV27 and TRBJ1-5, with TRBD1 matching 12 bases. Trimming at V came to 6 bases and at J to 5 bases, leaving 2 bases not matched to a gene. The CDR3 runs to 14 residues. Germline CDR1 MNHEY, CDR2 SMNVEV (reference sequence). The chain's CDR3 is CASRGTGGYQPQHF. CDR3 coding DNA: TGTGCCAGCAGGGGGACAGGGGGCTATCAGCCCCAGCATTTT.

The chain combines TRBV7-2 with TRBJ2-1; D is unclear. Germline V gene lookup returns CDR1 SGHTA and CDR2 FQGNSA. The length of the CDR3 is 11 residues. V lost 5 bases and J 9 bases, leaving 8 bases between the germline ends. The CDR3: CASSNSPEQFF. The CDR3 DNA reads TGTGCCAGCAGCAACTCCCCTGAGCAGTTCTTC.

This clonotype turned up a few times. V gene TRBV27 combines with J gene TRBJ1-2; 12 bases match TRBD1. With 4 bases clipped from V and 4 bases from J, the junction kept 7 bases outside the gene matches. The length of the CDR3 is 16 residues. Germline CDR1 reads MNHEY; CDR2 reads SMNVEV (reference sequence). Here the CDR3 reads CASSSGTGGRGYGYTF. CDR3 in DNA: TGTGCCAGCAGTTCCGGGACAGGGGGCCGAGGCTATGGCTACACCTTC.

V gene TRBV11-2 combines with J gene TRBJ1-6; TRBD1 agrees at 9 bases. V was pared by 2 bases and J by 10 bases, with 6 bases of the junction left unmatched. Germline V gene lookup returns CDR1 SGHAT and CDR2 FQNNGV. This CDR3 has 15 amino acids. The CDR3: CASSLLGQGESPLHF. DNA of the CDR3: TGTGCCAGCAGCTTACTGGGACAGGGTGAATCACCCCTCCACTTT.

The rearrangement uses TRBV20-1 and TRBJ2-1; D is ambiguous. The CDR3 contains 17 residues. Between the trimmed V and J ends, which lost 6 bases and 0 bases, there was a span of 21 bases. CDR1 and CDR2 from the germline V gene are DFQATT and SNEGSKA (reference sequence). This chain's CDR3 is CSANPLFMRSSYNEQFF. The CDR3 coding sequence is TGCAGTGCCAACCCCCTCTTCATGAGGAGCTCCTACAATGAGCAGTTCTTC.

CDR3 in DNA: TGTGCCAGTAGTATGTTTTATGAGAGCAATCAGCCCCAGCATTTT. This encodes CASSMFYESNQPQHF. The rearrangement links TRBV19 to TRBJ1-5; no firm D call. CDR1 is LNHDA, CDR2 SQIVND, per germline (reference sequence). V lost 3 bases and J 1 base, leaving 10 bases between the germline ends. This CDR3 has 15 residues.

This clonotype has only a few counts. V is TRBV10-3 and J is TRBJ1-5; 7 bases line up with TRBD1. The CDR3 consists of 16 residues. V was pared by 0 bases and J by 3 bases, with 5 bases of the junction left unmatched. Looked up from germline, CDR1 is ENHRY and CDR2 is SYGVKD. The CDR3 reads CAISESGRGINQPQHF. The DNA of the CDR3 is TGTGCCATCAGTGAGTCCGGCAGGGGGATCAATCAGCCCCAGCATTTT.

The chain combines TRBV5-1 with TRBJ2-2, with 9 nucleotides matching TRBD1. The germline gives CDR1 SGHRS, CDR2 YFSETQ. Trimming at V came to 0 bases and at J to 6 bases, leaving 3 bases not matched to a gene. This CDR3 has 15 residues. The CDR3 loop is CASSLGQGVSGELFF. CDR3 DNA sequence: TGCGCCAGCAGCTTGGGACAGGGGGTATCCGGGGAGCTGTTTTTT.

The V and J genes are TRBV7-9 and TRBJ2-1, with TRBD2 matching over 9 bases. Trimming at V came to 5 bases and at J to 7 bases, leaving 15 bases not matched to a gene. The CDR3 covers 17 residues. CDR1 SEHNR and CDR2 FQNEAQ come from the germline V gene (reference sequence). CDR3 sequence (DNA): TGTGCCAGCAGCCCCCTAGAAGGCGGGAGGGGGGAAAATGAGCAGTTCTTC. Protein sequence: CASSPLEGGRGENEQFF.

In its sample, this clonotype was seen a few times. The chain is built from TRBV7-8 and TRBJ2-3, with 9 bases matching TRBD1. The V and J ends lost 6 bases and 1 base, in that order; junction bases with no gene match: 8. CDR1 and CDR2 (germline): SGHVS, FQNEAQ. The CDR3 has 16 amino acids. CDR3 sequence: CASSQKRTGGTDTQYF. The CDR3 nucleotides are TGTGCCAGCAGTCAAAAACGGACAGGGGGCACAGATACGCAGTATTTT.

V usage is TRBV6-4 and J usage is TRBJ1-2; possibly TRBD1 for D (5 bases). The germline CDR1 and CDR2 sequences are MRHNA and SNTAGT. Trimming took 5 bases from V and 3 from J, leaving 13 bases between them. This CDR3 is built from 14 residues. The CDR3 bases are TGTGCCAGCAGTCTGACGTTAGGGGACTATGGCTACACCTTC. Translating gives CASSLTLGDYGYTF.